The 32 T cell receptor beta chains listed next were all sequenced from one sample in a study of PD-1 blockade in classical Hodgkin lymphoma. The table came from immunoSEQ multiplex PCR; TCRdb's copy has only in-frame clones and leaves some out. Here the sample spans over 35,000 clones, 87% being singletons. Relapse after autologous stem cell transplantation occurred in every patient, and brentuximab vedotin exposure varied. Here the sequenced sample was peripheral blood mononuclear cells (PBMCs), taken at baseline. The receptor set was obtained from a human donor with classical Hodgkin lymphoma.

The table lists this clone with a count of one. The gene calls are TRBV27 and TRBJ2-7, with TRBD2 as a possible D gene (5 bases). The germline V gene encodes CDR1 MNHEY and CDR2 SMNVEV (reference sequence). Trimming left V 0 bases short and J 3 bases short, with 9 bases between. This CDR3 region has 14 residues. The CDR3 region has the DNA TGTGCCAGCAGTTTATCGCGAGGGAACTACGAGCAGTACTTC. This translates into CASSLSRGNYEQYF.

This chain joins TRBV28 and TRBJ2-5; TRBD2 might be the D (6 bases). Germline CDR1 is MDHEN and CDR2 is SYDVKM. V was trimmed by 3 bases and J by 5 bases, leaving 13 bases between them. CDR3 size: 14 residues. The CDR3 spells CASSLLGAGETQYF. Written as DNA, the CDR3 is TGTGCCAGCAGTTTGTTAGGGGCGGGGGAGACCCAGTACTTC.

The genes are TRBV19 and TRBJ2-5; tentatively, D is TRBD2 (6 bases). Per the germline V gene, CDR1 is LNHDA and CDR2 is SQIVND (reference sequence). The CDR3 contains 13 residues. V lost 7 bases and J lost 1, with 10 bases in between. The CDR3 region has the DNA TGTGCCAGTAAAGTAGCGGCCCAAGAGACCCAGTACTTC. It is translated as CASKVAAQETQYF.

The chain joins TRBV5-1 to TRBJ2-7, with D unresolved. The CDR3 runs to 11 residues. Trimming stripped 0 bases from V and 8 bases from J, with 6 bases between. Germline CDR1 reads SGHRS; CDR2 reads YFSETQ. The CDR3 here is CASSLAAQQYF. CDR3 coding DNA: TGCGCCAGCAGCTTGGCCGCCCAGCAGTACTTC.

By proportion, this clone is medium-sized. The DNA for the CDR3 is TGTGCCAGCAGCTGGTTCGGGCTAGCGGGAGTTGAGCAGTTCTTC. Amino acids: CASSWFGLAGVEQFF. The V call is TRBV5-8, the J call TRBJ2-1; TRBD2 aligns across 10 bases. The CDR3 sequence is 15 residues long. Germline trimming cut 3 bases from V and 9 bases from J; bases unmatched to any gene: 9. In germline, CDR1 is SGHTS, CDR2 YDEGEE.

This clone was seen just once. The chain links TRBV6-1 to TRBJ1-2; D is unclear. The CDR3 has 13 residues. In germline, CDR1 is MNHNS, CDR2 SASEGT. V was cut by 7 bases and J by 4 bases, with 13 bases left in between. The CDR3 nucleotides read TGTGCCAGCAAGGCTTGGAATTCCTATGGCTACACCTTC. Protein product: CASKAWNSYGYTF.

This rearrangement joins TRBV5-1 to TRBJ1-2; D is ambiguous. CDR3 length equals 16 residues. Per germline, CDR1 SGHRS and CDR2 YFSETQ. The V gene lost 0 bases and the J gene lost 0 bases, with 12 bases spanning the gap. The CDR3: CASSLESGVANYGYTF. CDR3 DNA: TGCGCCAGCAGCTTGGAATCGGGAGTGGCTAACTATGGCTACACCTTC.

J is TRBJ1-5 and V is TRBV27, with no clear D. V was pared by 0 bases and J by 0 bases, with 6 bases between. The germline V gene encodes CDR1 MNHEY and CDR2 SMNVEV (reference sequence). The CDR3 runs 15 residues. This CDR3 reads CASSLSTHSNQPQHF. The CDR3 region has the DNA TGTGCCAGCAGTTTATCGACACATAGCAATCAGCCCCAGCATTTT.

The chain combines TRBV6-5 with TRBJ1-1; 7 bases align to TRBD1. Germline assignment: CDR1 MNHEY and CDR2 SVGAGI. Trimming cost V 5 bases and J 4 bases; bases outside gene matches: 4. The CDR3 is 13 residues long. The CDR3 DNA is TGTGCCAGCAGTCAACCAGGGGGCACTGAAGCTTTCTTT. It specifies CASSQPGGTEAFF.

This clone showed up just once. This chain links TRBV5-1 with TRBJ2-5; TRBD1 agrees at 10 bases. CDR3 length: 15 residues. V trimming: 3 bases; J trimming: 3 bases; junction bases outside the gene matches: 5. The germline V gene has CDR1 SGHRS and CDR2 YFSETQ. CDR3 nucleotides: TGCGCCAGCAGCTCGGGACAGGGGAATAAAGAGACCCAGTACTTC. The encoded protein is CASSSGQGNKETQYF.

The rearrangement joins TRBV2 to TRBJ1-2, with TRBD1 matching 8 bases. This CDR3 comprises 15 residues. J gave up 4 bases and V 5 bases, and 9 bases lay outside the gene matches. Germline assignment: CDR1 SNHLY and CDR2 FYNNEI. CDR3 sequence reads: CASSQDRAFSYGYTF. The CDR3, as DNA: TGTGCCAGCAGTCAGGACAGGGCTTTTTCCTATGGCTACACCTTC.

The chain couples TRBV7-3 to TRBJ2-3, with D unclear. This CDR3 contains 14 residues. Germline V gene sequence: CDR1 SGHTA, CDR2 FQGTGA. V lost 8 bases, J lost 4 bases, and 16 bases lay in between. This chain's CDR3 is CASVPEPGSDTQYF. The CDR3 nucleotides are TGTGCCAGCGTCCCCGAGCCCGGATCAGATACGCAGTATTTT.

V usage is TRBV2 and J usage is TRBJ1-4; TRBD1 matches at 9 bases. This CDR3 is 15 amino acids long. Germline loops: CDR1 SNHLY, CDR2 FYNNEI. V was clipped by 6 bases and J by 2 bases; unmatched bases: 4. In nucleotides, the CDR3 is TGTGCCAGCAGCGGACAGGGGTTCACTAATGAAAAACTGTTTTTT. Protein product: CASSGQGFTNEKLFF.

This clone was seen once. The CDR3 sequence: CASSQQGDRRNYGYTF. The DNA for the CDR3 is TGCGCCAGCAGCCAGCAGGGGGACAGGCGAAACTATGGCTACACCTTC. This chain uses TRBV5-1 with TRBJ1-2; 8 bases are shared with TRBD1. V lost 4 bases, J lost 2 bases, and 10 bases stayed unmatched. Germline V gene sequence: CDR1 SGHRS, CDR2 YFSETQ. This CDR3 is 16 amino acids long.

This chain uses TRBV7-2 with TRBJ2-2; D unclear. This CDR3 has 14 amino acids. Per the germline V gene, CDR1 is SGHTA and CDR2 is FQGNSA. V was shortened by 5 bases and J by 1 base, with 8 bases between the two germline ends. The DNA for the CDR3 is TGTGCCAGCAGCCCCTCCTGGAACACCGGGGAGCTGTTTTTT. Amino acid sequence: CASSPSWNTGELFF.

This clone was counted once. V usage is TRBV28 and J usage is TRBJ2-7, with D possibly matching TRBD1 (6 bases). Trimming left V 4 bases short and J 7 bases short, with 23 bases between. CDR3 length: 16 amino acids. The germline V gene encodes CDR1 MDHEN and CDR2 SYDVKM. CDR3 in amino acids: CASSSAGTRVRKEQYF. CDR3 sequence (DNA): TGTGCCAGCAGTTCGGCCGGGACAAGGGTTCGGAAGGAGCAGTACTTC.

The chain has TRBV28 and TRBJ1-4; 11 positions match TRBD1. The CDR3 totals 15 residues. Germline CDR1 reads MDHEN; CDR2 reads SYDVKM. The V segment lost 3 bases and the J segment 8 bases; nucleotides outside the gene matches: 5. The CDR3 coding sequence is TGTGCCAGCAGTTTGCCGGGACAGGGGGGGGAAAAACTGTTTTTT. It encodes CASSLPGQGGEKLFF. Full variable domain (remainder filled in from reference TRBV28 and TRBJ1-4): DVKVTQSSRYLVKRTGEKVFLECVQDMDHENMFWYRQDPGLGLRLIYFSYDVKMKEKGDIPEGYSVSREKKERFSLILESASTNQTSMYLCASSLPGQGGEKLFFGSGTQLSVL.

DNA of the CDR3: TGTGCCAGCAGTTACTCTAGGCAGAACACTGAAGCTTTCTTT. Amino acid sequence: CASSYSRQNTEAFF. The J gene is TRBJ1-1, the V gene TRBV6-5; D uncertain. CDR1 MNHEY and CDR2 SVGAGI come from the germline V gene. V gave up 0 bases and J gave up 1 base, with 6 bases separating them. The length of the CDR3 is 14 residues.

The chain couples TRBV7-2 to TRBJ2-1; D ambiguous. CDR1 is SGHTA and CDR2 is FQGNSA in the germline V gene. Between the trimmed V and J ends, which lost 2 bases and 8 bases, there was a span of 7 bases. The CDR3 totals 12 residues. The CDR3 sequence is CASSLKGYEQFF. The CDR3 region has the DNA TGTGCCAGCAGCTTAAAAGGGTATGAGCAGTTCTTC.

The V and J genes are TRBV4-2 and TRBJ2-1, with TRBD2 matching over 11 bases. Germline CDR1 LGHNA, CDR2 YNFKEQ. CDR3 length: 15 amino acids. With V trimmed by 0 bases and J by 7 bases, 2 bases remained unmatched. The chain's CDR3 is CASSQDTSGSNEQFF. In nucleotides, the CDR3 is TGTGCCAGCAGCCAAGATACTAGCGGGAGTAATGAGCAGTTCTTC.

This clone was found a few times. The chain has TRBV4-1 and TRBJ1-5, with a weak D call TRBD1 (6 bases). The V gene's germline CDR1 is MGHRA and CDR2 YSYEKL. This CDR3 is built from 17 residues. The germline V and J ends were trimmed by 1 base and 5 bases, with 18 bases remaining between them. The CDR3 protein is CASSQVGGGGEYQPQHF. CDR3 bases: TGCGCCAGCAGCCAAGTAGGCGGAGGGGGTGAATATCAGCCCCAGCATTTT.

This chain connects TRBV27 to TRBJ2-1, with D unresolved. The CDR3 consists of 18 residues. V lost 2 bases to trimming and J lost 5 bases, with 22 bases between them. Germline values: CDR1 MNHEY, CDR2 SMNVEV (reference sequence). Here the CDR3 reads CASSLRFRGPTSNNEQFF. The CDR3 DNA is TGTGCCAGCAGTTTAAGGTTTAGAGGACCAACCTCTAACAATGAGCAGTTCTTC.

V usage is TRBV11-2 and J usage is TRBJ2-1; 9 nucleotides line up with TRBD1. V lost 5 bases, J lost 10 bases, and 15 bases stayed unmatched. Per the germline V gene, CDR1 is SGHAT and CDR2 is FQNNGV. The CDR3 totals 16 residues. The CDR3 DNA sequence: TGTGCCAGCAGCATACAGGGACAGGGTCTAGCTTCGGAGCAGTTCTTC. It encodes CASSIQGQGLASEQFF.

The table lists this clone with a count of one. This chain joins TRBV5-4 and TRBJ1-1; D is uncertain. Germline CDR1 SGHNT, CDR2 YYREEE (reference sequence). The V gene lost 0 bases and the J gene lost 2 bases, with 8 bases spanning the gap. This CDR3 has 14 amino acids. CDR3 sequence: CASSLDMVNTEAFF. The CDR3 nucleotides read TGTGCCAGCAGCTTGGATATGGTAAACACTGAAGCTTTCTTT.

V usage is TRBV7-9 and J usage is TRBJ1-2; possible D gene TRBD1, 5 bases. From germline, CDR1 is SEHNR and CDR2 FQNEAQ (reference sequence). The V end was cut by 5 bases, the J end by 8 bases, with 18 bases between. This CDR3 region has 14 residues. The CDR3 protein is CASSPQGSPGGYTF. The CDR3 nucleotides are TGTGCCAGCAGCCCCCAGGGCTCACCGGGGGGCTACACCTTC.

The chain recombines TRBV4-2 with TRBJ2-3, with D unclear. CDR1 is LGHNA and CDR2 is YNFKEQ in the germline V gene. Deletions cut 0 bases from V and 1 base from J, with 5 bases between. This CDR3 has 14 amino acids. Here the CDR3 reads CASSQDAGTDTQYF. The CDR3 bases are TGTGCCAGCAGCCAAGATGCCGGCACAGATACGCAGTATTTT.

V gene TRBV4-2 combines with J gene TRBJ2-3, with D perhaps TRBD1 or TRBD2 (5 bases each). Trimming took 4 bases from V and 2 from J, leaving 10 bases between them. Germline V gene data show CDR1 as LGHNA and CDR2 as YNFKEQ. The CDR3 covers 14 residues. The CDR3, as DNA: TGTGCCAGCAGCCCCAACGGGGCCACAGATACGCAGTATTTT. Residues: CASSPNGATDTQYF.

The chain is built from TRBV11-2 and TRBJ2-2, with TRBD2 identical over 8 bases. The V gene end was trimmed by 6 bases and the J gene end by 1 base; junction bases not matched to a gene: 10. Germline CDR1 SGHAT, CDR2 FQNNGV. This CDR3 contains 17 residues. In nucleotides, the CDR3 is TGTGCCAGCAGGCCCACTAGCGGCACAATGAACACCGGGGAGCTGTTTTTT. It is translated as CASRPTSGTMNTGELFF.

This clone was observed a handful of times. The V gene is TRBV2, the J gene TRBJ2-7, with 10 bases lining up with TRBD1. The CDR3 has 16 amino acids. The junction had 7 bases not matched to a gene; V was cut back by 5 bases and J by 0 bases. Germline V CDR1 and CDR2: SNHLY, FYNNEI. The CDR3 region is CASSIRDRGHSYEQYF. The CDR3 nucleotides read TGTGCCAGCAGTATCCGGGACAGGGGCCACTCCTACGAGCAGTACTTC.

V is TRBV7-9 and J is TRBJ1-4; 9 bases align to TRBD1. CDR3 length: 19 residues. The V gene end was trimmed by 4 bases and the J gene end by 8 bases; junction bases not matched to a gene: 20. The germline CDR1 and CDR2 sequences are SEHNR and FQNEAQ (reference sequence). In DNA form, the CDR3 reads TGTGCCAGCAGCTCTAAAAAACAGGGGGCGCTTAGGAGGGGAGAAAAACTGTTTTTT. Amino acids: CASSSKKQGALRRGEKLFF.

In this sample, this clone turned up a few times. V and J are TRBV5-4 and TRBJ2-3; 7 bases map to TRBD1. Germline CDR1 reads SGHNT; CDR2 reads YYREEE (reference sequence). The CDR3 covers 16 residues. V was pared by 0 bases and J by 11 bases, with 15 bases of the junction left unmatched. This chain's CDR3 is CASSLVGGTVYSQQYF. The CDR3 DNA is TGTGCCAGCAGCTTGGTAGGTGGGACAGTATATTCCCAGCAGTATTTT. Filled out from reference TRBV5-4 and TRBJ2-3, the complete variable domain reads ETGVTQSPTHLIKTRGQQVTLRCSSQSGHNTVSWYQQALGQGPQFIFQYYREEENGRGNFPPRFSGLQFPNYSSELNVNALELDDSALYLCASSLVGGTVYSQQYFGPGTRLTVL.

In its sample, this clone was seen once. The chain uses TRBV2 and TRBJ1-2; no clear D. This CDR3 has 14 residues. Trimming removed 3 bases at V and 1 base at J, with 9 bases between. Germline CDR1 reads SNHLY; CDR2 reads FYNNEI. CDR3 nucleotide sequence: TGTGCCAGCAGTGAGACACGAGATAACTATGGCTACACCTTC. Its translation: CASSETRDNYGYTF.